One and the same sample provided the 10 T cell receptor beta chains below, sequenced in a study of CD8 T cells in ankylosing spondylitis. Their antigen targets remain unknown. Via MiXCR, TCRdb re-called the 5' RACE reads, giving one row per CDR3 protein. The sample lists about 330,000 distinct CDR3 sequences, roughly 8% occurring once. General study results and limits: A TCR beta motif made of fewer than ten highly homologous variants seemed typical of ankylosing spondylitis blood.

Input material: blood, either unsorted or a sorted T cell fraction (not recorded which). The receptor source for this set is a male donor with ankylosing spondylitis.

Only a few counts were recorded for this clonotype. The rearrangement uses TRBV7-8 and TRBJ2-3; possible D gene TRBD2, 6 bases. Per the germline V gene, CDR1 is SGHVS and CDR2 is FQNEAQ. The length of the CDR3 is 13 residues. Trimming took off 6 bases at V and 4 bases at J, with 11 bases between the two ends. The CDR3 loop is CASRLGGADTQYF. The CDR3 DNA sequence: TGTGCCAGCAGGCTGGGAGGCGCAGATACGCAGTATTTT.

This clonotype has only one observation. V usage is TRBV6-1 and J usage is TRBJ2-7, with 7 bases fitting TRBD2. The CDR3 runs 16 residues. The V gene end was trimmed by 8 bases and the J gene end by 5 bases; junction bases not matched to a gene: 18. Germline loops: CDR1 MNHNS, CDR2 SASEGT. CDR3 nucleotide sequence: TGTGCCAGCTTCCCAAGTGGGCTAGCGGTAGGGCACGAGCAGTACTTC. This sequence encodes CASFPSGLAVGHEQYF.

This clonotype was detected a few times. The V and J genes are TRBV11-3 and TRBJ2-4; 10 bases agree with TRBD1. Losses at the gene ends were 4 bases for V and 8 bases for J; bases not matched to a gene: 5. Looked up from germline, CDR1 is SGHNT and CDR2 is YENEEA. The CDR3 loop spans 14 amino acids. CDR3 protein: CASSSRTGGDIQYF. In DNA form, the CDR3 reads TGTGCCAGCAGCTCGCGGACAGGGGGGGACATTCAGTACTTC.

The sample holds many counts of this clonotype. The chain links TRBV29-1 to TRBJ2-3, with 10 bases identical to TRBD2. J gave up 1 base and V 5 bases, and 0 bases lay outside the gene matches. The germline V gene encodes CDR1 SQVTM and CDR2 ANQGSEA. This CDR3 contains 13 residues. The CDR3 DNA reads as TGCAGCGTTCTAGCGGGAGGCACAGATACGCAGTATTTT. It yields the protein CSVLAGGTDTQYF.

V usage is TRBV28 and J usage is TRBJ2-7; D may correspond to TRBD1 or TRBD2 (5 bases each). Per germline, CDR1 MDHEN and CDR2 SYDVKM. This CDR3 is built from 16 residues. V lost 7 bases to trimming and J lost 0 bases, with 19 bases between them. The CDR3 here is CASTLGDSRHSYEQYF. CDR3 nucleotide sequence: TGTGCCAGCACGCTGGGGGATTCGCGGCACTCCTACGAGCAGTACTTC.

The chain has TRBV6-1 and TRBJ2-1, with TRBD2 matching 8 bases. Germline CDR1 and CDR2: MNHNS and SASEGT. V gave up 6 bases and J gave up 5 bases; unmatched junction bases: 6. This CDR3 comprises 14 residues. The CDR3 region is CASRAGARNNEQFF. For the CDR3, the DNA is TGTGCCAGCAGAGCGGGAGCCCGGAACAATGAGCAGTTCTTC.

This clonotype appeared a few times. The chain employs TRBV18 and TRBJ2-2; a possible D gene is TRBD1 (5 bases). Germline lookup yields CDR1 KGHSH and CDR2 LQKENI. V dropped 3 bases and J dropped 8 bases, with 10 bases sitting between them. This CDR3 region has 13 residues. The CDR3 here is CASSPGPKGELFF. CDR3 sequence (DNA): TGTGCCAGCTCACCGGGGCCGAAGGGGGAGCTGTTTTTT. Drawing the rest from reference TRBV18 and TRBJ2-2, the complete variable domain is NAGVMQNPRHLVRRRGQEARLRCSPMKGHSHVYWYRQLPEEGLKFMVYLQKENIIDESGMPKERFSAEFPKEGPSILRIQQVVRGDSAAYFCASSPGPKGELFFGEGSRLTVL.

This clonotype showed up just a few times. This chain connects TRBV5-1 to TRBJ2-3, with TRBD2 matching over 10 bases. V lost 0 bases, J lost 7 bases, and 5 bases stayed unmatched. The CDR3 contains 15 residues. From germline, CDR1 is SGHRS and CDR2 YFSETQ. The CDR3, as DNA: TGCGCCAGCAGCTTGGCTAGCGGGAGTCGAAATACGCAGTATTTT. Its translation: CASSLASGSRNTQYF.

This clonotype turned up a few times. This chain links TRBV5-1 with TRBJ2-7; D possibly corresponds to TRBD1 (6 bases). V was pared by 3 bases and J by 0 bases, with 16 bases between. Germline CDR1 reads SGHRS; CDR2 reads YFSETQ. The CDR3 sequence is 16 residues long. The CDR3 sequence is CASSSPFAGVSYEQYF. CDR3 sequence (DNA): TGCGCCAGCAGCTCCCCCTTTGCAGGGGTCTCCTACGAGCAGTACTTC. The complete variable domain, with remaining parts taken from reference TRBV5-1 and TRBJ2-7, reads KAGVTQTPRYLIKTRGQQVTLSCSPISGHRSVSWYQQTPGQGLQFLFEYFSETQRNKGNFPGRFSGRQFSNSRSEMNVSTLELGDSALYLCASSSPFAGVSYEQYFGPGTRLTVT.

The table lists this clonotype with many counts. V is TRBV29-1 and J is TRBJ2-3; D tentatively fits TRBD1 or TRBD2 (5 bases each). V lost 7 bases and J 6 bases, leaving 29 bases between the germline ends. The V gene's germline CDR1 is SQVTM and CDR2 ANQGSEA. This CDR3 spans 17 amino acids. For the CDR3, the DNA is TGCAGCGCCGTGAGGGGACCGAGGAGGTCGGCTAGGGATACGCAGTATTTT. Its translation: CSAVRGPRRSARDTQYF.